This T cell receptor (beta chain) was captured by sequencing in a study of T cell changes during pregnancy in multiple sclerosis. Germline CDR1 and CDR2: MDHEN and SYDVKM. J lost 4 bases, V lost 5 bases, and 5 bases had no gene match. This CDR3 is built from 14 residues. Sequencing was performed with immunoSEQ multiplex PCR; in TCRdb, only in-frame clones are kept and a portion is missing. The sample contains about 72,000 clones, roughly nine tenths of which appear only once. The chain combines TRBV28 with TRBJ1-1; 9 positions match TRBD1. This receptor was identified in a female donor in good health, enrolled as a control in a pregnancy study. Sample: peripheral blood, taken in the third trimester of pregnancy. The CDR3 is CASSLQGAVTEAFF. The CDR3, as DNA: TGTGCCAGCAGTCTACAGGGGGCGGTCACTGAAGCTTTCTTT.